This record covers a single TCR beta chain. Its antigen is unidentified. Terminally differentiated effector memory CD45RA+ cells were left out of the naive CD8 fraction, which was CD45RO-negative and positively selected for CCR7. Replicate PCRs run on sorted subsets employed roughly 180 ng DNA, approximately 30,000 T cell genomes. Profiling relied on immunoSEQ multiplex PCR, and the TCRdb table lists in-frame clones only, not all of them. The data show under 2,000,000 clones, approximately 94% seen once. Germline assignment: CDR1 SQVTM and CDR2 ANQGSEA. V shed 6 bases and J 6 bases; nucleotides not matched to a gene: 12. The CDR3 is 15 residues long. This sample is part of a study of shared clonotypes between healthy human individuals. Study-level findings and limits: There were few donors, and this limited the genetic and exposure-history diversity represented.

The origin of this receptor is a man younger than 35 in good health. The chain carries TRBV29-1 and TRBJ2-2; TRBD1 matches 8 bases. The sample was naive CD8+ T cells sorted from blood. In DNA form, the CDR3 reads TGCAGCGTAAAGGACAGGGCCACGCAGGCCGGGGAGCTGTTTTTT. Its protein is CSVKDRATQAGELFF.